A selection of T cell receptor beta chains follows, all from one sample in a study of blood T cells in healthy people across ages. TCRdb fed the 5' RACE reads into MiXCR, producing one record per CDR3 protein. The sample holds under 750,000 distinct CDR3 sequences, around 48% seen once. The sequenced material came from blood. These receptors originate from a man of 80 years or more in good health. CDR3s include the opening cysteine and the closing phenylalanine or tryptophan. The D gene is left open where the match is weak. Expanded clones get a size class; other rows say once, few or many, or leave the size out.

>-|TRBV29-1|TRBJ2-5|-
CSGYRGGEAQYF
TGCAGCGGTTACAGGGGAGGAGAGGCCCAGTACTTC
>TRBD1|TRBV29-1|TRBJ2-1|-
CSVQGTGQGEQFF
TGCAGCGTTCAGGGGACAGGTCAGGGTGAGCAGTTCTTC
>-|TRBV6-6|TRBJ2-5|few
CASSDDGGQETQYF
TGTGCCAGCAGTGATGACGGGGGCCAAGAGACCCAGTACTTC
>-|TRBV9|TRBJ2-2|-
CASSSQGWGTGELFF
TGTGCCAGCAGTTCACAGGGATGGGGAACCGGGGAGCTGTTTTTT
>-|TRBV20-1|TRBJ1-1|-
CSAPGTLNTGAFF
TGCAGTGCCCCCGGGACACTGAACACTGGAGCTTTCTTT
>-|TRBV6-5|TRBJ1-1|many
CASSYAGGTEAFF
TGTGCCAGCAGTTACGCCGGGGGAACTGAAGCTTTCTTT
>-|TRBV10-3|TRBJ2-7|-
CAIRTDYVEPYEQYF
TGTGCCATCAGGACCGACTATGTTGAACCCTACGAGCAGTACTTC
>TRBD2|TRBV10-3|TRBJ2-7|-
CAISGGLAGTYEQYF
TGTGCCATCAGTGGGGGACTAGCGGGAACCTACGAGCAGTACTTC
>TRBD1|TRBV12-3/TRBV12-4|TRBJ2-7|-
CASSPRQGVKDEQYF
TGTGCCAGCAGTCCCCGACAGGGGGTAAAGGACGAGCAGTACTTC
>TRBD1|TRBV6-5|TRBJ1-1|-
CASSSTGGWTEAFF
TGTGCCAGCAGCTCGACAGGGGGCTGGACTGAAGCTTTCTTT
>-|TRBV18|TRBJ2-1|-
CASSRSAPSYNEQFF
TGTGCCAGCTCACGGTCGGCACCCTCCTACAATGAGCAGTTCTTC
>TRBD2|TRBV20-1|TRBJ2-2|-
CSARTGLAGAGELFF
TGCAGTGCTAGGACGGGACTAGCGGGGGCCGGGGAGCTGTTTTTT
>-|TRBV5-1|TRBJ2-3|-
CASSLFLDTQYF
TGCGCCAGCAGCTTGTTCTTGGATACGCAGTATTTT
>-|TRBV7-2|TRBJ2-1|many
CASSFPGNEQFF
TGTGCCAGCAGCTTCCCGGGCAATGAGCAGTTCTTC
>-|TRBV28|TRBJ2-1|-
CASVRGNNNEQFF
TGTGCCAGCGTCCGCGGGAATAACAATGAGCAGTTCTTC
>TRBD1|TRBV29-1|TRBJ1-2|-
CSVATGGNYGYTF
TGCAGCGTTGCGACAGGGGGCAACTATGGCTACACCTTC
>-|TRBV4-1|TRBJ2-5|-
CASSQGRASETQYF
TGCGCCAGCAGCCAGGGAAGGGCGAGCGAGACCCAGTACTTC
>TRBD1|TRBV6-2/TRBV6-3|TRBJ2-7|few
CASSQTTGGIDYEQYF
TGTGCCAGCAGTCAAACAACAGGGGGTATCGACTACGAGCAGTACTTC
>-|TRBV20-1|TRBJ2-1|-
CSARGEAVNEQFF
TGCAGTGCTAGAGGGGAGGCGGTGAATGAGCAGTTCTTC
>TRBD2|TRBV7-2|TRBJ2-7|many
CASSPGLAGGEQYF
TGTGCCAGCAGCCCCGGACTAGCGGGTGGCGAGCAGTACTTC
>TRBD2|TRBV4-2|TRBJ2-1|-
CASSQDRAGTYNEQFF
TGTGCCAGCAGCCAAGATCGAGCGGGAACCTACAATGAGCAGTTCTTC
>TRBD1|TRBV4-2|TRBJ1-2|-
CASSQDPGGNGYTF
TGTGCCAGCAGCCAAGATCCAGGGGGGAATGGCTACACCTTC
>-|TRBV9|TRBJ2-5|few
CASSVVGSAQETQYF
TGTGCCAGCAGCGTAGTTGGGTCCGCACAAGAGACCCAGTACTTC
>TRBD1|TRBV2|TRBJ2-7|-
CASRTDRRAYEQYF
TGTGCCAGCAGAACGGACAGGCGCGCCTACGAGCAGTACTTC
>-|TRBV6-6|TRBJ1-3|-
CASSYRGGTIYF
TGTGCCAGCAGTTACCGGGGGGGCACCATATATTTT
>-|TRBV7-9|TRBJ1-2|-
CASSLAGTGLGYTF
TGTGCCAGCAGCTTAGCAGGGACCGGTCTTGGCTACACCTTC
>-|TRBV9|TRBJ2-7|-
CASSVGAGLLYEQYF
TGTGCCAGCAGCGTAGGGGCCGGACTGCTCTACGAGCAGTACTTC
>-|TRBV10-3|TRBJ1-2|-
CAISESKQGSTNYGYTF
TGTGCCATCAGTGAGTCGAAGCAGGGGAGTACTAACTATGGCTACACCTTC
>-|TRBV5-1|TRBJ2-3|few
CASSSARQPSTDTQYF
TGCGCCAGCAGCTCTGCCCGACAACCCAGCACAGATACGCAGTATTTT
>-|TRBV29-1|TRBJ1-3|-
CSVDPFSSGNTIYF
TGCAGCGTTGATCCCTTTAGCTCTGGAAACACCATATATTTT
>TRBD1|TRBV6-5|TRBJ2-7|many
CASSFRDRGRAEQYF
TGTGCCAGCAGTTTCCGGGACAGGGGACGGGCCGAGCAGTACTTC
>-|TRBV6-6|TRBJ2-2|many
CASSYLGALGNTGELFF
TGTGCCAGCAGTTACCTGGGGGCTTTGGGAAACACCGGGGAGCTGTTTTTT
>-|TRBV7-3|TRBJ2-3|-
CASSFSDDTQYF
TGTGCCAGCAGCTTTAGTGATGATACGCAGTATTTT
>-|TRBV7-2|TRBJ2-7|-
CASSLLDEQYF
TGTGCCAGCAGCTTATTAGACGAGCAGTACTTC
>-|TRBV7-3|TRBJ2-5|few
CASSMTGRRETQYF
TGTGCCAGCAGCATGACAGGTCGGCGGGAGACCCAGTACTTC
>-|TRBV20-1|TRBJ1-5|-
CSAVGKNQPQHF
TGCAGCGCGGTCGGTAAAAATCAGCCCCAGCATTTT
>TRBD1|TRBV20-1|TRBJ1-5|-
CSAQGGYSNQPQHF
TGCAGTGCCCAGGGGGGGTATAGCAATCAGCCCCAGCATTTT
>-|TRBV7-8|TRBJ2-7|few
CASSLGDTIGYEQYF
TGTGCCAGCAGCTTAGGGGACACCATTGGGTACGAGCAGTACTTC
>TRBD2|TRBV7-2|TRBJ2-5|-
CASSLRLAGGVETQYF
TGTGCCAGCAGCTTACGACTAGCGGGGGGAGTGGAGACCCAGTACTTC
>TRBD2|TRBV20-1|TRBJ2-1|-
CSAQRLAGVPHNEQFF
TGCAGTGCTCAGCGACTAGCGGGAGTTCCCCACAATGAGCAGTTCTTC
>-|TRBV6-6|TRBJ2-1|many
CASSITTVYNEQFF
TGTGCCAGCAGTATTACGACCGTCTACAATGAGCAGTTCTTC
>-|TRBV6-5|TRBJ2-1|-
CASSYAGPHVRNEQFF
TGTGCCAGCAGTTACGCGGGGCCACATGTTCGGAATGAGCAGTTCTTC
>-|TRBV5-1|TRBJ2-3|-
CASSPAGGRSSDTQYF
TGCGCCAGCAGCCCCGCAGGGGGGAGAAGTTCAGATACGCAGTATTTT
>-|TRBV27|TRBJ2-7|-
CASSSSGGGYEQYF
TGTGCCAGCAGTTCGTCAGGAGGGGGCTACGAGCAGTACTTC
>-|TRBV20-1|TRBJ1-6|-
CTRGGPPLHF
TGCACCCGGGGGGGGCCACCCCTCCACTTT
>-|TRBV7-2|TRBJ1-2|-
CASSPTRGNYGYTF
TGTGCCAGCAGTCCGACTCGGGGAAACTATGGCTACACCTTC
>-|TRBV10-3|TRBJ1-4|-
CAISERGRNEKLFF
TGTGCCATCAGTGAGCGTGGGAGGAATGAAAAACTGTTTTTT
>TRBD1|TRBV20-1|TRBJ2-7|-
CSATTGSEQYF
TGCAGTGCTACGACAGGGAGCGAGCAGTACTTC
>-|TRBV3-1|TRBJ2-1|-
CASSRSGSVAEQFF
TGTGCCAGCAGCCGGTCTGGGTCGGTAGCCGAGCAGTTCTTC
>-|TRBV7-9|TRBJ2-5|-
CASSESGQETQYF
TGTGCCAGCAGCGAGAGCGGCCAAGAGACCCAGTACTTC
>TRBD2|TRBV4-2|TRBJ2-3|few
CASSQDSISPGLAGPTDTQYF
TGTGCCAGCAGCCAAGACTCCATTTCCCCGGGACTAGCGGGGCCCACAGATACGCAGTATTTT
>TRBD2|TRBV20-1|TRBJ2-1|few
CSARTSGRAAEQFF
TGCAGTGCCAGGACTAGCGGGAGGGCAGCTGAGCAGTTCTTC
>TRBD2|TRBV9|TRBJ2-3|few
CASSVAPSGGRLDTQYF
TGTGCCAGCAGCGTAGCTCCTAGCGGGGGACGTCTAGATACGCAGTATTTT
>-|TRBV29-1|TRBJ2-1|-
CSVVRTVYNEQFF
TGCAGCGTTGTCCGGACAGTCTACAATGAGCAGTTCTTC
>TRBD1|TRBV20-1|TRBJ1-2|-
CSAVWDRGDGYTF
TGCAGTGCTGTATGGGACAGGGGAGACGGCTACACCTTC
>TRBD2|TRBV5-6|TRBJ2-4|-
CASSLPVAGSFGEQYF
TGTGCCAGCAGCTTGCCGGTAGCGGGGTCCTTTGGAGAGCAGTACTTC
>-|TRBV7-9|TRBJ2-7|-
CASSLQPLQGEQYF
TGTGCCAGCAGCTTACAACCCCTACAGGGCGAGCAGTACTTC
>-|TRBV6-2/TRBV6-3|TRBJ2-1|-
CASSYTFTGSNEQFF
TGTGCCAGCAGTTACACATTTACAGGGTCCAATGAGCAGTTCTTC
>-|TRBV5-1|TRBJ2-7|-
CASSVSGFGYEQYF
TGCGCCAGCAGCGTCTCGGGTTTTGGGTACGAGCAGTACTTC